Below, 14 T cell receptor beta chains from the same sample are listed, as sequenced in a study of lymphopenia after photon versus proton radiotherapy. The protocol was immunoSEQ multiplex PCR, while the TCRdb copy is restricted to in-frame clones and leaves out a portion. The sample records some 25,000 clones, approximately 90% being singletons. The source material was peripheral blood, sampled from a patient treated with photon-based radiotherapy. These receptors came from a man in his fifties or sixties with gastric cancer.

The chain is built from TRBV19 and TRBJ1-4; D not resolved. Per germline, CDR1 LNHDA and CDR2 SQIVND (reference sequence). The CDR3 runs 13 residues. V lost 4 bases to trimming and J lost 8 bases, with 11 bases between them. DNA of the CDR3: TGTGCCAGTAGTACGCAACAGTGGGAAAAACTGTTTTTT. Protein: CASSTQQWEKLFF.

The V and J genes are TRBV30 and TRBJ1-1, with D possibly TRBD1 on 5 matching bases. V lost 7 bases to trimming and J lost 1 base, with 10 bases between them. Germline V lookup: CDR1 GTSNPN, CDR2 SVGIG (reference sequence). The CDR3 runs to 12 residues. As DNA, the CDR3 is TGTGCCTTTGGGACGACGAACACTGAAGCTTTCTTT. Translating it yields CAFGTTNTEAFF.

In DNA form, the CDR3 reads TGTGCCAGCAGTTACGTTACAGAAGCTTTCTTT. Protein sequence: CASSYVTEAFF. The rearrangement uses TRBV6-6 and TRBJ1-1; D uncertain. V lost 2 bases and J 8 bases, leaving 6 bases between the germline ends. The CDR3 contains 11 residues. Germline values: CDR1 MNHNY, CDR2 SVGAGI (reference sequence).

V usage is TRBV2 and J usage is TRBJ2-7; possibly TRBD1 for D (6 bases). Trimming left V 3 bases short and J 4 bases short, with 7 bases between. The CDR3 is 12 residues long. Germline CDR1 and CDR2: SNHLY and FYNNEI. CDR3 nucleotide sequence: TGTGCCAGCAGTGACAGGGGTTACGAGCAGTACTTC. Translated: CASSDRGYEQYF.

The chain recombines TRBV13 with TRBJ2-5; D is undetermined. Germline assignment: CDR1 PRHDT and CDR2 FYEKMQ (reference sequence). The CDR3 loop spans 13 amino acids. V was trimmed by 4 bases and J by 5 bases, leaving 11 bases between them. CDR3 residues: CASSSRMGETQYF. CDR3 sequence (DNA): TGTGCCAGCAGCTCCCGGATGGGGGAGACCCAGTACTTC.

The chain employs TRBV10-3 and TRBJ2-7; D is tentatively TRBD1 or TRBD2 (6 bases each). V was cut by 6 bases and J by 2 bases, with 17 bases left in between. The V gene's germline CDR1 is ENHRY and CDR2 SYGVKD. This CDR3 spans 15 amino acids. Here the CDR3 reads CAISTTRGPTYEQYF. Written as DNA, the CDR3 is TGTGCCATCAGCACCACTCGGGGGCCCACCTACGAGCAGTACTTC.

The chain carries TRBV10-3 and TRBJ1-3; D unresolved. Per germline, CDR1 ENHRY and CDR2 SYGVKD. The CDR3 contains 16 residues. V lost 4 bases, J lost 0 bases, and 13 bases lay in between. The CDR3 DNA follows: TGTGCCATCAGTGTTAAAACAGCGGACTCTGGAAACACCATATATTTT. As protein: CAISVKTADSGNTIYF.

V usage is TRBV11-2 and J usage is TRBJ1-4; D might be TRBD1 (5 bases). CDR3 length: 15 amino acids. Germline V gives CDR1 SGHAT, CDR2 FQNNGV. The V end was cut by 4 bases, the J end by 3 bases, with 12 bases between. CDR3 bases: TGTGCCAGCAGCTGGGGGATGAGGCCTAATGAAAAACTGTTTTTT. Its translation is CASSWGMRPNEKLFF. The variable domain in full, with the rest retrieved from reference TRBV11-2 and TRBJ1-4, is EAGVAQSPRYKIIEKRQSVAFWCNPISGHATLYWYQQILGQGPKLLIQFQNNGVVDDSQLPKDRFSAERLKGVDSTLKIQPAKLEDSAVYLCASSWGMRPNEKLFFGSGTQLSVL.

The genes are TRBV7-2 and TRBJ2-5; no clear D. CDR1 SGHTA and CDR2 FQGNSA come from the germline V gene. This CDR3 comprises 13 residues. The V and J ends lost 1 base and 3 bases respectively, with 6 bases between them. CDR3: CASSLGRKETQYF. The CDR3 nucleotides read TGTGCCAGCAGCTTAGGTCGGAAAGAGACCCAGTACTTC.

CDR3 sequence reads: CASSLEDRGGNTIYF. In DNA form, the CDR3 reads TGTGCCAGCAGCTTGGAGGACAGGGGAGGTAACACCATATATTTT. This chain joins TRBV5-4 and TRBJ1-3, with 9 bases that match TRBD1. This CDR3 has 15 residues. Germline CDR1 SGHNT, CDR2 YYREEE (reference sequence). With 0 bases clipped from V and 7 bases from J, the junction kept 5 bases outside the gene matches.

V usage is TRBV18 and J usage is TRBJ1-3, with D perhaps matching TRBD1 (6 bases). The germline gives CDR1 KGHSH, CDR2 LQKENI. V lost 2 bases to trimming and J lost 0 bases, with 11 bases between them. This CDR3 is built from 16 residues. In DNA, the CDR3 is TGTGCCAGCTCACCATTCCAGGGGAGCTCTGGAAACACCATATATTTT. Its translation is CASSPFQGSSGNTIYF.

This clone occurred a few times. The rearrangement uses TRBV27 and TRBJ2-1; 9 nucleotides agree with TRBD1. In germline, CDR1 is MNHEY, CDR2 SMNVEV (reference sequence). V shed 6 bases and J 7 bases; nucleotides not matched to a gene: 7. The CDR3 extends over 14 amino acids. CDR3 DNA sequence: TGTGCCAGCAGGGGACAGGGTCCTAATAATGAGCAGTTCTTC. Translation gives CASRGQGPNNEQFF.

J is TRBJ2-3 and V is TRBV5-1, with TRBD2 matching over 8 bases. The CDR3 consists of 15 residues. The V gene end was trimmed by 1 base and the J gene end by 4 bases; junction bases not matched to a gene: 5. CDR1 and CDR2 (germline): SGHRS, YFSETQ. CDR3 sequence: CASSLTGGRSDTQYF. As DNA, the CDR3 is TGCGCCAGCAGCTTGACGGGGGGGCGCTCAGATACGCAGTATTTT.

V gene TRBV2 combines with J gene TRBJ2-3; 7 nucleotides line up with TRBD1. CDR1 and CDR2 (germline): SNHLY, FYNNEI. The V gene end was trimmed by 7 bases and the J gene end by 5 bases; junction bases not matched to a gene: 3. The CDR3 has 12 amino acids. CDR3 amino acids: CASTSGGDTQYF. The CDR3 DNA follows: TGTGCCAGCACCTCAGGGGGAGATACGCAGTATTTT.